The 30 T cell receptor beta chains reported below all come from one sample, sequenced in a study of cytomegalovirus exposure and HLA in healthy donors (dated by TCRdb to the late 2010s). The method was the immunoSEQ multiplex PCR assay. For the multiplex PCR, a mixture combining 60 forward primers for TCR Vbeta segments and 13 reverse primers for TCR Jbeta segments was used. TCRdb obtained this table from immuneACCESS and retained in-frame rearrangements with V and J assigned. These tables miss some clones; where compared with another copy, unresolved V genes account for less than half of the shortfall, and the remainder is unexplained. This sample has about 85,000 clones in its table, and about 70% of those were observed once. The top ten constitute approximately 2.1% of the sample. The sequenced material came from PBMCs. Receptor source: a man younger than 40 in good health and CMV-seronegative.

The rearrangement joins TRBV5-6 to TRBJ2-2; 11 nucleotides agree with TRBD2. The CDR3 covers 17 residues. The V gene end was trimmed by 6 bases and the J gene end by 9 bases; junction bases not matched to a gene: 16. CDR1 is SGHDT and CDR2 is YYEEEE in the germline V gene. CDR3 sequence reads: CASTTIAGGPTSRELFF. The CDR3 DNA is TGTGCCAGCACCACAATAGCGGGAGGGCCGACTTCGAGGGAGCTGTTTTTT.

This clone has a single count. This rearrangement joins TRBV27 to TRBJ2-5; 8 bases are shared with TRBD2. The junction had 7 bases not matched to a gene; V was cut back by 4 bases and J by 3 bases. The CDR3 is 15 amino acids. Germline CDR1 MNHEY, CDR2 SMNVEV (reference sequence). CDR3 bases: TGTGCCAGCAGTTCTCTCCGGGGGGGTAAAGAGACCCAGTACTTC. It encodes CASSSLRGGKETQYF.

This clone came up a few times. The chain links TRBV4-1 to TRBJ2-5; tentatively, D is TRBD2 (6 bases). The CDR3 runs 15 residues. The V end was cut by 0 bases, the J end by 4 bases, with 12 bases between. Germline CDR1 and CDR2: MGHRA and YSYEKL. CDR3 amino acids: CASSQERGPPETQYF. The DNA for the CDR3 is TGCGCCAGCAGCCAAGAGCGGGGCCCCCCAGAGACCCAGTACTTC.

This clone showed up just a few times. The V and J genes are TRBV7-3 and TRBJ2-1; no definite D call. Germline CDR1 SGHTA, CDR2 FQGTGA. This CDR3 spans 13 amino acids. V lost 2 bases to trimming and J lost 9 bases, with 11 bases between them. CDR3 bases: TGTGCCAGCAGCTTACCCTCCCACGGTGAGCAGTTCTTC. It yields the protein CASSLPSHGEQFF.

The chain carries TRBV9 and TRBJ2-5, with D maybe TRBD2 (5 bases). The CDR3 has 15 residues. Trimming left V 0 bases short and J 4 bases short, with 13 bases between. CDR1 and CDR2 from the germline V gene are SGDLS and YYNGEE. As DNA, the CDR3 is TGTGCCAGCAGCGTAGGGTCAGGAGAGGGAGAGACCCAGTACTTC. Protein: CASSVGSGEGETQYF.

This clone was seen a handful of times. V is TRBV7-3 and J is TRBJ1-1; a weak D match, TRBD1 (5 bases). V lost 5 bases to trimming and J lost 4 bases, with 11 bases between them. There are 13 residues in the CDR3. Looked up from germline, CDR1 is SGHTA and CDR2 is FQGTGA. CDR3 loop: CASSMQGFTEAFF. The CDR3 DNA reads TGTGCCAGCAGCATGCAGGGCTTCACTGAAGCTTTCTTT.

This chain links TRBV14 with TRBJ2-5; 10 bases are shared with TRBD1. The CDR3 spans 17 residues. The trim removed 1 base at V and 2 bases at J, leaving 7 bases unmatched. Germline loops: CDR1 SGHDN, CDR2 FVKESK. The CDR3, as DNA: TGTGCCAGCAGCCAAGTTCTGGGGACAGGGGCTCAAGAGACCCAGTACTTC. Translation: CASSQVLGTGAQETQYF.

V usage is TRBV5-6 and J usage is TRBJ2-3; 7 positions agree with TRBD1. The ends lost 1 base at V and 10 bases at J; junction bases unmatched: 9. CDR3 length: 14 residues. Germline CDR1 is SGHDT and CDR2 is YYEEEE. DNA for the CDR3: TGTGCCAGCAGCTTGCGGGACAGTCGGGATGCGCAGTATTTT. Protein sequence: CASSLRDSRDAQYF.

The CDR3 here is CASSRQGGLGYGYTF. CDR3 nucleotides: TGTGCCAGCAGCCGACAGGGGGGGTTAGGCTATGGCTACACCTTC. This rearrangement joins TRBV27 to TRBJ1-2; 9 bases line up with TRBD1. Germline CDR1 reads MNHEY; CDR2 reads SMNVEV (reference sequence). CDR3 size: 15 residues. Trimming took 6 bases from V and 4 from J; bases not matched to a gene: 9.

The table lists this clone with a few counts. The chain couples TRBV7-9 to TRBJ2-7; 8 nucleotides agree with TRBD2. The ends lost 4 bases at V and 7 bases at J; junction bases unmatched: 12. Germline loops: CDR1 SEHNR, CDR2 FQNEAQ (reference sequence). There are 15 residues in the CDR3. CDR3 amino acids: CASSWQGLASSEQYF. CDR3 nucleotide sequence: TGTGCCAGCAGCTGGCAAGGACTAGCCTCTAGTGAGCAGTACTTC. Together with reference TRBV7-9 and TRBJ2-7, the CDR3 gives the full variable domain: DTGVSQNPRHKITKRGQNVTFRCDPISEHNRLYWYRQTLGQGPEFLTYFQNEAQLEKSRLLSDRFSAERPKGSFSTLEIQRTEQGDSAMYLCASSWQGLASSEQYFGPGTRLTVT.

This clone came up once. The CDR3 coding sequence is TGTGCCAGCAGTGTAGAGCCTTCGAGCAATCAGCCCCAGCATTTT. It is translated as CASSVEPSSNQPQHF. The chain employs TRBV2 and TRBJ1-5, with D hard to call. The CDR3 covers 15 residues. Deletions cut 4 bases from V and 1 base from J, with 11 bases between. The germline V gene has CDR1 SNHLY and CDR2 FYNNEI.

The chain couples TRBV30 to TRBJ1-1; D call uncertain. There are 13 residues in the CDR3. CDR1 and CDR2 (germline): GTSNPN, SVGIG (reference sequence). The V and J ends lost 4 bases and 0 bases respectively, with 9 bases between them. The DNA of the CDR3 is TGTGCCTGGATGGTACAGATGAACACTGAAGCTTTCTTT. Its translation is CAWMVQMNTEAFF.

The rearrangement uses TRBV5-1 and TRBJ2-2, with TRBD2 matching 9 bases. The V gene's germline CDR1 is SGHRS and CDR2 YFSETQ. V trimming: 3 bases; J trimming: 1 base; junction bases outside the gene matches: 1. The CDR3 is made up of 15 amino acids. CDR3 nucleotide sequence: TGCGCCAGCAGCTGGACTAGCGTGAACACCGGGGAGCTGTTTTTT. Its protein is CASSWTSVNTGELFF.

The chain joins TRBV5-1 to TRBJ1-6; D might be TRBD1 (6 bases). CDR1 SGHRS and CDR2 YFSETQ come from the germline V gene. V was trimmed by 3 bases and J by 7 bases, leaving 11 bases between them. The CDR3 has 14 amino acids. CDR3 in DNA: TGCGCCAGCAGCTCCGGGACATCAAATTCACCCCTCCACTTT. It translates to CASSSGTSNSPLHF.

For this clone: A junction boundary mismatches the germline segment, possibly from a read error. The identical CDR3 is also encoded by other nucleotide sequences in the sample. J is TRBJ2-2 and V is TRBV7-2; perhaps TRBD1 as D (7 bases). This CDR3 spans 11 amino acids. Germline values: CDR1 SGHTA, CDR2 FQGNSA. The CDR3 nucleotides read TGTGCCAGCAGTCCCAGGGGGGAGCTGTTTTTC. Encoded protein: CASSPRGELFF.

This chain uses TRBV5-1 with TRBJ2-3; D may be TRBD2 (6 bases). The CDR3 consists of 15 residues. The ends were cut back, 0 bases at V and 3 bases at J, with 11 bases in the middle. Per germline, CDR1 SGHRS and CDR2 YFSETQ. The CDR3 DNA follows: TGCGCCAGCAGCTTGGGGGTGGAGGGGACAGATACGCAGTATTTT. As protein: CASSLGVEGTDTQYF.

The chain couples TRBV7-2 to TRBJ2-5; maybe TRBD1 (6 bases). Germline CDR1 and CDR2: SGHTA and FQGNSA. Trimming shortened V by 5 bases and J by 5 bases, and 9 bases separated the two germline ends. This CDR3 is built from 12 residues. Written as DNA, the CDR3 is TGTGCCAGCAGCGCTGGACAGGAGACCCAGTACTTC. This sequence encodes CASSAGQETQYF.

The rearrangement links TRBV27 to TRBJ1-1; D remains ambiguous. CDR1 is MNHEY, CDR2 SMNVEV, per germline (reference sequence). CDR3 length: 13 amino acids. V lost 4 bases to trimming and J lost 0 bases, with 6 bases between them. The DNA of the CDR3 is TGTGCCAGCAGTTCGTTAATGAACACTGAAGCTTTCTTT. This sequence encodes CASSSLMNTEAFF.

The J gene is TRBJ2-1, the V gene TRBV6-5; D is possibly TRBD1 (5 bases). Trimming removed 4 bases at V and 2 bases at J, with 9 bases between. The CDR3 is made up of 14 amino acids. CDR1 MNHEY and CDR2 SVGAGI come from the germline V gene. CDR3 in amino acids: CASSWGHAYNEQFF. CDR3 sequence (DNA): TGTGCCAGCAGTTGGGGCCATGCCTACAATGAGCAGTTCTTC.

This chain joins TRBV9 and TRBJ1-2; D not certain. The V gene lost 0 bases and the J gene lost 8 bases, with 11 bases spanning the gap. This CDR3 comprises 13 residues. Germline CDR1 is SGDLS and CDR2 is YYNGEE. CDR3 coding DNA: TGTGCCAGCAGCGTAGTAGGAGGCGTCGGCTACACCTTC. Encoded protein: CASSVVGGVGYTF. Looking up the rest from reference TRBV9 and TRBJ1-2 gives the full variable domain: DSGVTQTPKHLITATGQRVTLRCSPRSGDLSVYWYQQSLDQGLQFLIQYYNGEERAKGNILERFSAQQFPDLHSELNLSSLELGDSALYFCASSVVGGVGYTFGSGTRLTVV.

The CDR3 reads CACPRKGASEAFF. The CDR3 DNA follows: TGTGCCTGCCCCAGGAAGGGGGCGAGTGAAGCTTTCTTT. The V gene is TRBV30, the J gene TRBJ1-1, with 7 bases aligning to TRBD1. Trimming cost V 6 bases and J 7 bases; bases outside gene matches: 11. This CDR3 has 13 residues. Germline V gene lookup returns CDR1 GTSNPN and CDR2 SVGIG (reference sequence).

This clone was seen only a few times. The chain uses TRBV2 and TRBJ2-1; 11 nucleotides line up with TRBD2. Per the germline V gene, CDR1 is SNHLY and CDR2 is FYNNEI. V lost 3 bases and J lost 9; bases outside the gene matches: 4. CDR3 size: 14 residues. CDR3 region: CASSERLAGGEQFF. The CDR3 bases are TGTGCCAGCAGTGAGCGCCTAGCGGGAGGTGAGCAGTTCTTC.

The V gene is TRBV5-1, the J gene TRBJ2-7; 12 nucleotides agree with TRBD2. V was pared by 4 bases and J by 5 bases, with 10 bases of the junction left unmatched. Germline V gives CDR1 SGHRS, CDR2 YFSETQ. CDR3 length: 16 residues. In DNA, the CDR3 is TGCGCCAGCAGCCCCACGCTGACTAGCGGGAGTGACGAGCAGTACTTC. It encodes CASSPTLTSGSDEQYF.

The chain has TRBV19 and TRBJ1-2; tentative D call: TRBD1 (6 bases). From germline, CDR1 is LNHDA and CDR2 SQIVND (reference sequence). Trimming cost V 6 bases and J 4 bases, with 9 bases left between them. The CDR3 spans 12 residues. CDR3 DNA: TGTGCCAGTAGCGACAGGCCCTATGGCTACACCTTC. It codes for CASSDRPYGYTF.

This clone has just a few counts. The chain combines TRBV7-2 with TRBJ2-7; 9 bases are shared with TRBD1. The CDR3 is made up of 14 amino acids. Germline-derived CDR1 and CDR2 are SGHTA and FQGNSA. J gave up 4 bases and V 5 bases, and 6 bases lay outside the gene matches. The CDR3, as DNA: TGTGCCAGCAGCATACAGGGGGCGGGATACGAGCAGTACTTC. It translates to CASSIQGAGYEQYF.

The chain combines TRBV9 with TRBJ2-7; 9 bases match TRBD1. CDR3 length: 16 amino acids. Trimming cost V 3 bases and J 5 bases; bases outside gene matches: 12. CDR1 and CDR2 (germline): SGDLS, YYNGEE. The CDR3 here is CASSENTGTGIDEQYF. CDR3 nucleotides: TGTGCCAGCAGCGAGAACACCGGGACAGGGATCGACGAGCAGTACTTC.

Written as DNA, the CDR3 is TGTGCCAGCAGCTTGCTAGCGGTACGCACAGATACGCAGTATTTT. It encodes CASSLLAVRTDTQYF. The chain has TRBV5-6 and TRBJ2-3, with 7 bases lining up with TRBD2. CDR1 is SGHDT, CDR2 YYEEEE, per germline. The CDR3 runs 15 residues. V was clipped by 1 base and J by 1 base; unmatched bases: 3.

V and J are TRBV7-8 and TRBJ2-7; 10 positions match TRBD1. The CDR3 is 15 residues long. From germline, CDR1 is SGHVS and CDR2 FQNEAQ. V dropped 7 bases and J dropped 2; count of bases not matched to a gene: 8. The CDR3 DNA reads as TGTGCCAGCACTCCGAGGGGACAGGGGCCCTACGAGCAGTACTTC. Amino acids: CASTPRGQGPYEQYF.

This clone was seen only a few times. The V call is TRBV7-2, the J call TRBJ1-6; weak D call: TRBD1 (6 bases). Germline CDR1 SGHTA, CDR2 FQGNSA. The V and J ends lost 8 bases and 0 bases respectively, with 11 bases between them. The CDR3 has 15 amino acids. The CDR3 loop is CASGTGSSYNSPLHF. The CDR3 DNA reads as TGTGCCAGCGGCACAGGGAGCTCCTATAATTCACCCCTCCACTTT.

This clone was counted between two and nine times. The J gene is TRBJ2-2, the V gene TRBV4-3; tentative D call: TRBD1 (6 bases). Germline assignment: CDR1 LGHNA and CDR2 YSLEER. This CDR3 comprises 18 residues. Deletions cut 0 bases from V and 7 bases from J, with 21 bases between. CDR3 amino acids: CASSQEGAFGGGGGELFF. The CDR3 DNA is TGCGCCAGCAGCCAAGAGGGGGCTTTTGGGGGTGGAGGCGGGGAGCTGTTTTTT.